This T cell receptor beta chain derives from a study of cytomegalovirus exposure and HLA in healthy donors. Study observations and caveats: Cytomegalovirus status was reportedly diagnosed by the classifier with high specificity and sensitivity. Later analysis showed most CMV-associated TCR beta chains appearing HLA-restricted. TCR beta V- and J-gene trimming was later associated with a missense DCLRE1C variant.

This clone came up once. Its target is not known. One junction end disagrees with the germline gene, perhaps due to a read error. Primers for the PCR totalled 60 Vbeta and 13 Jbeta. This table comes from immunoSEQ multiplex PCR, and its TCRdb copy is limited to in-frame clones, with some not included. The sample carries about 120,000 clones, 60% to 80% recorded once. This CDR3 region has 14 residues. Germline loops: CDR1 LNHDA, CDR2 SQIVND (reference sequence). The J gene is TRBJ1-1, the V gene TRBV19, with D tentatively TRBD1 (6 bases). The specimen was PBMCs. The receptor's source is a man younger than 40 in good health and CMV-seronegative. CDR3 protein: CASSIESRGTSSLF. The CDR3 DNA follows: TGTGCCAGTAGTATAGAGAGTAGGGGGACCTCGTCGCTTTTT.